This TCR beta chain originates from a study of shared clonotypes between healthy human individuals. Study information: Ranging from 18 to 49 in age, donors were two women and three men.

The V end lost 4 bases, the J end lost 5 bases, and 15 bases lay between the germline ends. The CDR3 is made up of 14 amino acids. Germline assignment: CDR1 SGDLS and CDR2 YYNGEE. On this clone itself: No antigen is known for it.

Sequenced by immunoSEQ multiplex PCR; TCRdb stores in-frame clones only, minus some. The sample carries roughly 1,100,000 clones, about 75% recorded once. Regarding the study as a whole: Among the subsets, naive ones generally showed larger estimated richness than memory ones. For naive CD4 cells, 4% to 5% of clonotypes were shared across a handful of donors.

The clonotype was recovered from a man aged 18 to 30 in good health. The rearrangement uses TRBV9 and TRBJ1-1; D might be TRBD1 (6 bases). The sample taken for sequencing was memory CD4+ T cells sorted from blood. Specified subset: CD45RA-negative fraction. The CDR3 region is CASSLDVQGTEAFF. Written as DNA, the CDR3 is TGTGCCAGCAGCCTCGATGTCCAGGGGACTGAAGCTTTCTTT. Full variable domain (outside the CDR3, taken from reference TRBV9 and TRBJ1-1): DSGVTQTPKHLITATGQRVTLRCSPRSGDLSVYWYQQSLDQGLQFLIQYYNGEERAKGNILERFSAQQFPDLHSELNLSSLELGDSALYFCASSLDVQGTEAFFGQGTRLTVV.